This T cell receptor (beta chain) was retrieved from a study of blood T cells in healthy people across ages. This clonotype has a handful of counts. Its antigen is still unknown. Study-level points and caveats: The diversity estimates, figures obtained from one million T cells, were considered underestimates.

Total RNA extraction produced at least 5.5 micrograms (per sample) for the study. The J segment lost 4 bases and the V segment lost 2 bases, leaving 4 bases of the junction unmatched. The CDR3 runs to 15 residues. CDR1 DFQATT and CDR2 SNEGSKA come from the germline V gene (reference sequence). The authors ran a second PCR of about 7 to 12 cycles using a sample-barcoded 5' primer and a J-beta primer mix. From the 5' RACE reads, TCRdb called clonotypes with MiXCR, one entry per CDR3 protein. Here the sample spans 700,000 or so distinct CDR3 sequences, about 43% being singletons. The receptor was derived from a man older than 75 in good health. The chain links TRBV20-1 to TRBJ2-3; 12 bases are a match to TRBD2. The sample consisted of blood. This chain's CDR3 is CSARWTSGVPDTQYF. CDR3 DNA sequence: TGCAGTGCTAGATGGACTAGCGGGGTGCCAGATACGCAGTATTTT.